This entry lists 12 T cell receptor beta chains sequenced from one sample in a study of blood T cell repertoires in COVID-19. Generated by immunoSEQ multiplex PCR, the TCRdb table keeps only in-frame clones and is missing some. This sample carries about 150,000 clones, over 75% of them seen once, and the ten largest clones take roughly 0.62%. Input material: peripheral blood. Receptors originate from a man aged 55 to 70 with COVID-19, enrolled during active disease.

J is TRBJ1-5 and V is TRBV6-6; 10 bases map to TRBD1. Trimming at V came to 7 bases and at J to 7 bases, leaving 7 bases not matched to a gene. Per germline, CDR1 MNHNY and CDR2 SVGAGI (reference sequence). The CDR3 runs to 14 residues. The CDR3 protein is CASTQTGGGQPQHF. CDR3 in DNA: TGTGCCAGCACCCAGACAGGGGGCGGGCAGCCCCAGCATTTT.

The chain couples TRBV18 to TRBJ2-5, with D unclear. Trimming left V 4 bases short and J 1 base short, with 10 bases between. CDR3 size: 14 residues. From germline, CDR1 is KGHSH and CDR2 LQKENI. The CDR3 protein is CASSQTDTQETQYF. Written as DNA, the CDR3 is TGTGCCAGCTCACAAACAGATACCCAAGAGACCCAGTACTTC.

This clone was seen once. V gene TRBV4-2 combines with J gene TRBJ1-1, with D hard to call. CDR1 LGHNA and CDR2 YNFKEQ come from the germline V gene. V dropped 4 bases and J dropped 0 bases, with 6 bases sitting between them. The CDR3 runs to 13 residues. The chain's CDR3 is CASSLTMNTEAFF. DNA for the CDR3: TGTGCCAGCAGCCTCACAATGAACACTGAAGCTTTCTTT.

This clone was detected many times. This rearrangement joins TRBV6-1 to TRBJ2-5; D unresolved. The CDR3 is 12 residues long. CDR1 and CDR2 from the germline V gene are MNHNS and SASEGT. Trimming stripped 2 bases from V and 2 bases from J, with 3 bases between. The CDR3 sequence is CASSELQETQYF. In nucleotides, the CDR3 is TGTGCCAGCAGTGAACTTCAAGAGACCCAGTACTTC.

The J gene is TRBJ2-7, the V gene TRBV11-2, with 8 bases that match TRBD1. The germline V gene has CDR1 SGHAT and CDR2 FQNNGV. Germline trimming cut 5 bases from V and 0 bases from J; bases unmatched to any gene: 6. The CDR3 totals 15 residues. In nucleotides, the CDR3 is TGTGCCAGCAGCCAGGGGGCTCTGGACTCCTACGAGCAGTACTTC. It codes for CASSQGALDSYEQYF.

The genes are TRBV3-1 (or the pseudogene TRBV3-2) and TRBJ1-2; 8 nucleotides line up with TRBD1. The CDR3 runs to 15 residues. Germline V gene data show CDR1 as LGHDT and CDR2 as YNNKEL (reference sequence). J was trimmed by 1 base and V by 2 bases; bases with no gene match: 3. CDR3 in DNA: TGTGCCAGCAGCCAACCCGGACAGGGTAACTATGGCTACACCTTC. Amino acid sequence: CASSQPGQGNYGYTF.

This clone was recorded a few times. This chain connects TRBV11-2 to TRBJ1-1, with no clear D. This CDR3 has 12 amino acids. The germline V and J ends were trimmed by 2 bases and 3 bases, with 4 bases remaining between them. Germline V gene data show CDR1 as SGHAT and CDR2 as FQNNGV. CDR3 coding DNA: TGTGCCAGCAGCTTAACATACACTGAAGCTTTCTTT. Translation gives CASSLTYTEAFF.

The V gene is TRBV11-2, the J gene TRBJ1-3; D not certain. The CDR3 spans 14 residues. Trimming shortened V by 4 bases and J by 2 bases, and 9 bases separated the two germline ends. Germline CDR1 SGHAT, CDR2 FQNNGV. The CDR3 coding sequence is TGTGCCAGCAGCTCCCACTCGGCTGGAAACACCATATATTTT. Amino acids: CASSSHSAGNTIYF.

This chain links TRBV18 with TRBJ2-3; D possibly corresponds to TRBD2 (6 bases). This CDR3 is built from 13 residues. Trimming took 3 bases from V and 10 from J, leaving 14 bases between them. Germline assignment: CDR1 KGHSH and CDR2 LQKENI. The CDR3 is CASSPPGAPAQYF. The CDR3 DNA is TGTGCCAGCTCACCCCCGGGAGCCCCCGCGCAGTATTTT.

Here the CDR3 reads CASSPVLGQGVTNEQFF. CDR3 nucleotides: TGTGCCAGCTCACCCGTTCTGGGACAGGGGGTTACGAATGAGCAGTTCTTC. The chain couples TRBV18 to TRBJ2-1; TRBD1 aligns across 11 bases. CDR3 size: 17 residues. Germline CDR1 and CDR2: KGHSH and LQKENI. After removal of 3 bases from V and 7 bases from J, the junction contained 11 bases not matched to a gene.

The CDR3 here is CASRNQGAANYGYTF. CDR3 bases: TGTGCCAGCAGGAACCAGGGGGCAGCCAACTATGGCTACACCTTC. The chain has TRBV28 and TRBJ1-2; 8 nucleotides line up with TRBD1. Germline lookup yields CDR1 MDHEN and CDR2 SYDVKM. V lost 6 bases and J lost 2; bases outside the gene matches: 8. CDR3 length: 15 residues.

This rearrangement joins TRBV6-2 or TRBV6-3 to TRBJ2-7; TRBD2 aligns across 8 bases. This CDR3 comprises 16 residues. Germline CDR1 and CDR2: MNHEY and SVGEGT. V shed 5 bases, J shed 2 bases, and the junction held 11 bases outside the gene matches. The CDR3 loop reads CASSPRSGGETYEQYF. CDR3 bases: TGTGCCAGCAGTCCGAGAAGCGGGGGCGAAACCTACGAGCAGTACTTC.